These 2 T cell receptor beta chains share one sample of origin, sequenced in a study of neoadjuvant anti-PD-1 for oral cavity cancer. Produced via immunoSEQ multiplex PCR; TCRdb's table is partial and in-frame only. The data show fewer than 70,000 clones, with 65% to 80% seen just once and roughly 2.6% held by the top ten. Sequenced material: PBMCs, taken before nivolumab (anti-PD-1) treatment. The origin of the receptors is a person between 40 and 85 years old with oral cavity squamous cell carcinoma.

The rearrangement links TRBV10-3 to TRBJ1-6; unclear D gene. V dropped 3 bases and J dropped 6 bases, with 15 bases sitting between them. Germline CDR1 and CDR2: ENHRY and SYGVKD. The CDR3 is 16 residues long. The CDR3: CAISDILAIVNSPLHF. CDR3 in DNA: TGTGCCATCAGTGACATACTAGCAATAGTTAATTCACCCCTCCACTTT.

The CDR3 sequence: CASSWAPGGYTF. Written as DNA, the CDR3 is TGTGCCAGCAGTTGGGCTCCGGGTGGCTACACCTTC. This chain joins TRBV28 and TRBJ1-2; no definite D call. V shed 4 bases and J shed 7 bases, with 10 bases lying between them. CDR3 length: 12 amino acids. Germline V gene data show CDR1 as MDHEN and CDR2 as SYDVKM.